These 30 T cell receptor beta chains were all obtained from the same sample, sequenced in a study of cytomegalovirus exposure and HLA in healthy donors. Vbeta (60) and Jbeta (13) primers were used in the PCR. Sequencing was performed with immunoSEQ multiplex PCR; in TCRdb, only in-frame clones are kept and a portion is missing. The table includes about 89,000 clones, approximately 71% detected once. The sequencing input was PBMCs. The receptors here all came from a man aged 30-40 years in good health and CMV-seronegative.

The V and J genes are TRBV9 and TRBJ2-1; 10 bases are shared with TRBD2. This CDR3 comprises 14 residues. Trimming took 4 bases from V and 5 from J; bases not matched to a gene: 3. CDR1 SGDLS and CDR2 YYNGEE come from the germline V gene. The CDR3 loop reads CASSRTSGNNEQFF. CDR3 bases: TGTGCCAGCAGCCGGACTAGCGGTAACAATGAGCAGTTCTTC.

V gene TRBV7-9 combines with J gene TRBJ2-7, with 8 bases fitting TRBD1. Germline values: CDR1 SEHNR, CDR2 FQNEAQ (reference sequence). The CDR3 covers 12 residues. The trim removed 3 bases at V and 6 bases at J, leaving 1 base unmatched. The CDR3: CASSFDRGEQYF. Here the CDR3 DNA reads TGTGCCAGCAGCTTTGACAGGGGCGAGCAGTACTTC.

The V and J genes are TRBV19 and TRBJ1-2; D is unresolved. The CDR3 has 13 amino acids. Trimming took off 3 bases at V and 8 bases at J, with 13 bases between the two ends. Looked up from germline, CDR1 is LNHDA and CDR2 is SQIVND (reference sequence). CDR3 coding DNA: TGTGCCAGTAGTATTTCTGCCTGGCAAGGCTACACCTTC. Protein sequence: CASSISAWQGYTF. The whole variable domain, filled in from reference TRBV19 and TRBJ1-2, reads DGGITQSPKYLFRKEGQNVTLSCEQNLNHDAMYWYRQDPGQGLRLIYYSQIVNDFQKGDIAEGYSVSREKKESFPLTVTSAQKNPTAFYLCASSISAWQGYTFGSGTRLTVV.

This chain uses TRBV18 with TRBJ1-5; 8 bases line up with TRBD1. Per germline, CDR1 KGHSH and CDR2 LQKENI. Trimming removed 4 bases from V and 7 bases from J; junction bases left unmatched: 6. CDR3 length: 14 amino acids. CDR3 in DNA: TGTGCCAGCTCACTAGACAGGGGAGTCCAGCCCCAGCATTTT. Its protein product is CASSLDRGVQPQHF.

In its sample, this clone was seen once. This chain links TRBV2 with TRBJ2-6; possible D gene TRBD1, 5 bases. The CDR3 loop spans 16 amino acids. V lost 8 bases and J lost 0, with 14 bases in between. Germline V gene lookup returns CDR1 SNHLY and CDR2 FYNNEI. The DNA for the CDR3 is TGTGCCAGCCAAATCGACAGCTACTCTGGGGCCAACGTCCTGACTTTC. Translated, it gives CASQIDSYSGANVLTF.

The CDR3 sequence is CASSEALDVPYYEQYF. As DNA, the CDR3 is TGTGCCAGCAGTGAAGCGCTCGATGTCCCCTACTACGAGCAGTACTTC. The V gene is TRBV6-1, the J gene TRBJ2-5; D gene unclear. The J call is doubtful: the DNA matches TRBJ2-7 better. CDR1 is MNHNS and CDR2 is SASEGT in the germline V gene. CDR3 length: 16 residues.

CDR3 DNA: TGTGCCAGCAGTGATCCAGGGGCAACTAATGAAAAACTGTTTTTT. Translating gives CASSDPGATNEKLFF. This sequence joins TRBV2 and TRBJ1-4; D is possibly TRBD1 (6 bases). The CDR3 loop spans 15 amino acids. The germline V gene encodes CDR1 SNHLY and CDR2 FYNNEI. V was clipped by 3 bases and J by 0 bases, with 8 bases between them.

V usage is TRBV7-2 and J usage is TRBJ1-4, with D perhaps matching TRBD1 (6 bases). The germline gives CDR1 SGHTA, CDR2 FQGNSA. Between the trimmed V and J ends, which lost 0 bases and 8 bases, there was a span of 10 bases. CDR3 length equals 14 residues. In DNA form, the CDR3 reads TGTGCCAGCAGCTTAGCAGGGGGTGACGAAAAACTGTTTTTT. Protein: CASSLAGGDEKLFF.

The V and J genes are TRBV29-1 and TRBJ2-2, with TRBD1 matching 10 bases. Per the germline V gene, CDR1 is SQVTM and CDR2 is ANQGSEA. This CDR3 region has 13 residues. V trimming: 8 bases; J trimming: 6 bases; junction bases outside the gene matches: 6. The CDR3 loop reads CSFRQGASGELFF. CDR3 nucleotides: TGCAGCTTTAGACAGGGGGCGTCCGGGGAGCTGTTTTTT.

The CDR3 bases are TGTGCCAGCAGAGGACTAGCGGGGGTAGAGACCCAGTACTTC. Residues: CASRGLAGVETQYF. The J gene is TRBJ2-5, the V gene TRBV7-6; 13 nucleotides agree with TRBD2. This CDR3 region has 14 residues. J lost 4 bases, V lost 6 bases, and 2 bases had no gene match. Germline V gene data show CDR1 as SGHVS and CDR2 as FNYEAQ.

The chain employs TRBV7-9 and TRBJ1-5; D unclear. Trimming shortened V by 1 base and J by 3 bases, and 16 bases separated the two germline ends. The CDR3 sequence is 17 residues long. Germline lookup yields CDR1 SEHNR and CDR2 FQNEAQ (reference sequence). The CDR3 nucleotides read TGTGCCAGCAGCTTAGTCGCGGGTACGGGGAACAATCAGCCCCAGCATTTT. It yields the protein CASSLVAGTGNNQPQHF.

The chain uses TRBV7-9 and TRBJ2-1; D may be TRBD2 (5 bases). This CDR3 has 16 residues. Looked up from germline, CDR1 is SEHNR and CDR2 is FQNEAQ (reference sequence). The V end was cut by 5 bases, the J end by 3 bases, with 17 bases between. The CDR3 DNA reads as TGTGCCAGCAGCCTATTCCCGTCACGGGGCTACAATGAGCAGTTCTTC. It is translated as CASSLFPSRGYNEQFF.

Comment on this clone: The junction departs from germline at one end; a sequencing error may be responsible. V usage is TRBV29-1 and J usage is TRBJ1-5, with a possible D match to TRBD1 (5 bases). The germline gives CDR1 SQVTM, CDR2 ANQGSEA. The CDR3 has 13 amino acids. DNA of the CDR3: TGCAGCGTGGAAGAGCAGGGTTCAGGGCCCCAGCATTTT. Translating it yields CSVEEQGSGPQHF.

The chain is built from TRBV10-1 and TRBJ1-3; TRBD1 is a possible D gene (5 bases). The CDR3 covers 14 residues. V dropped 2 bases and J dropped 2 bases, with 7 bases sitting between them. Germline V gene data show CDR1 as WNHNN and CDR2 as SYGVQD (reference sequence). CDR3 DNA sequence: TGCGCCAGCAGTGAGGACAGCACTGGAAACACCATATATTTT. It yields the protein CASSEDSTGNTIYF.

The V gene is TRBV6-6, the J gene TRBJ2-3; 8 positions match TRBD2. The CDR3 extends over 16 amino acids. The germline gives CDR1 MNHNY, CDR2 SVGAGI (reference sequence). After removal of 2 bases from V and 2 bases from J, the junction contained 6 bases not matched to a gene. Here the CDR3 reads CASSYGAGGFTDTQYF. CDR3 DNA sequence: TGTGCCAGCAGTTACGGGGCGGGGGGATTCACAGATACGCAGTATTTT.

The V call is TRBV4-1, the J call TRBJ1-1; D remains ambiguous. CDR3 size: 13 residues. Trimming stripped 3 bases from V and 5 bases from J, with 10 bases between. Germline CDR1 reads MGHRA; CDR2 reads YSYEKL. CDR3 coding DNA: TGCGCCAGCAGCCACGGGGTTATGACTGAAGCTTTCTTT. This codes for CASSHGVMTEAFF.

The V gene is TRBV10-2, the J gene TRBJ1-1, with TRBD1 as a possible D gene (6 bases). This CDR3 has 15 amino acids. CDR1 is WSHSY, CDR2 SAAADI, per germline. Trimming removed 6 bases from V and 4 bases from J, with 18 bases in between. CDR3: CASRVKGGRSTEAFF. The CDR3, as DNA: TGCGCCAGCAGGGTGAAGGGGGGGAGGAGCACTGAAGCTTTCTTT.

This chain uses TRBV2 with TRBJ1-2, with D tentatively TRBD1 (5 bases). The CDR3 has 13 amino acids. Trimming cost V 5 bases and J 1 base, with 8 bases left between them. CDR1 SNHLY and CDR2 FYNNEI come from the germline V gene. The chain's CDR3 is CASSSDSNYGYTF. CDR3 coding DNA: TGTGCCAGCAGTTCAGACAGTAACTATGGCTACACCTTC.

The chain combines TRBV5-6 with TRBJ2-7; 10 bases line up with TRBD1. Losses at the gene ends were 2 bases for V and 1 base for J; bases not matched to a gene: 15. Germline-derived CDR1 and CDR2 are SGHDT and YYEEEE. CDR3 size: 19 residues. The CDR3 loop is CASSFRRWLAGQGSYEQYF. CDR3 bases: TGTGCCAGCAGCTTTCGTCGATGGTTAGCGGGACAGGGGTCCTACGAGCAGTACTTC.

On this clone: The sample carries other DNA sequences with the same CDR3. This sequence joins TRBV5-6 and TRBJ2-5; possible D gene TRBD1, 5 bases. Germline loops: CDR1 SGHDT, CDR2 YYEEEE. The V gene lost 0 bases and the J gene lost 2 bases, with 5 bases spanning the gap. The CDR3 runs to 13 residues. The CDR3 nucleotides are TGTGCCAGCAGCTTGGGACAGCAAGAGACCCAGTACTTC. Amino acid sequence: CASSLGQQETQYF.

The gene calls are TRBV7-2 and TRBJ2-5, with D possibly being TRBD1 (6 bases). V was trimmed by 1 base and J by 5 bases, leaving 11 bases between them. From germline, CDR1 is SGHTA and CDR2 FQGNSA. The CDR3 spans 14 residues. The CDR3 spells CASSLDRERETQYF. Here the CDR3 DNA reads TGTGCCAGCAGCTTAGACAGGGAGCGGGAGACCCAGTACTTC.

The chain links TRBV21-1 to TRBJ1-2; TRBD1, the table's D call, lacks a check against the DNA. TRBV21-1 is annotated as a pseudogene. The CDR3 has 14 residues. The CDR3 protein is CASSTDRGTGGYTF. The CDR3 DNA is TGTGCCAGCAGCACCGACAGGGGTACTGGTGGCTACACCTTC.

This chain joins TRBV27 and TRBJ2-1; 10 bases match TRBD2. CDR3 size: 16 residues. CDR1 is MNHEY and CDR2 is SMNVEV in the germline V gene (reference sequence). Trimming removed 2 bases from V and 3 bases from J; junction bases left unmatched: 4. The CDR3 region is CASSLRTSGYYNEQFF. CDR3 sequence (DNA): TGTGCCAGCAGTTTAAGGACTAGCGGCTACTACAATGAGCAGTTCTTC.

The chain joins TRBV7-2 to TRBJ2-7; tentative D call: TRBD2 (6 bases). Between the trimmed V and J ends, which lost 3 bases and 7 bases, there was a span of 10 bases. CDR3 length: 12 residues. The germline V gene has CDR1 SGHTA and CDR2 FQGNSA. CDR3 bases: TGTGCCAGCAGCTTCAATGGGGGGGAGCAGTACTTC. Encoded protein: CASSFNGGEQYF.

This clone was detected once. The CDR3 DNA reads as TGCGCCAGCAGCCAAGTGAGTGGCGGGAGTAACTATGGCTACACCTTC. Translating it yields CASSQVSGGSNYGYTF. V gene TRBV4-1 combines with J gene TRBJ1-2; D is unclear. Trimming left V 1 base short and J 1 base short, with 13 bases between. The CDR3 is 16 amino acids. Germline CDR1 reads MGHRA; CDR2 reads YSYEKL.

V and J are TRBV5-1 and TRBJ1-3, with 9 bases aligning to TRBD1. Trimming removed 0 bases from V and 2 bases from J; junction bases left unmatched: 0. Germline values: CDR1 SGHRS, CDR2 YFSETQ. There are 15 residues in the CDR3. The CDR3 reads CASSLGDRAGNTIYF. CDR3 coding DNA: TGCGCCAGCAGCTTGGGGGACAGGGCTGGAAACACCATATATTTT. Based on the CDR3 plus reference TRBV5-1 and TRBJ1-3, the full variable domain is KAGVTQTPRYLIKTRGQQVTLSCSPISGHRSVSWYQQTPGQGLQFLFEYFSETQRNKGNFPGRFSGRQFSNSRSEMNVSTLELGDSALYLCASSLGDRAGNTIYFGEGSWLTVV.

CDR3 region: CAWSDGTGRMYTEAFF. The CDR3 nucleotides are TGTGCCTGGAGTGACGGGACAGGACGAATGTACACTGAAGCTTTCTTT. The J gene is TRBJ1-1, the V gene TRBV30; 8 bases fit TRBD1. The trim removed 1 base at V and 3 bases at J, leaving 10 bases unmatched. This CDR3 comprises 16 residues. Germline loops: CDR1 GTSNPN, CDR2 SVGIG (reference sequence).

This chain uses TRBV9 with TRBJ2-3; TRBD1 matches at 10 bases. Germline CDR1 is SGDLS and CDR2 is YYNGEE. The CDR3 is 17 residues long. V gave up 4 bases and J gave up 0 bases; unmatched junction bases: 8. Here the CDR3 DNA reads TGTGCCAGCAGCACGCCCCGGACAGGGGGTAGCACAGATACGCAGTATTTT. Its protein is CASSTPRTGGSTDTQYF.

This clone appeared a few times. V gene TRBV5-4 combines with J gene TRBJ1-2, with 8 bases matching TRBD1. The CDR3 has 14 amino acids. J was trimmed by 6 bases and V by 6 bases; bases with no gene match: 10. CDR1 SGHNT and CDR2 YYREEE come from the germline V gene (reference sequence). The CDR3 DNA reads TGTGCCAGCACACTGACGGGACAGGAGAATGGCTACACCTTC. This encodes CASTLTGQENGYTF.

The V call is TRBV6-6, the J call TRBJ1-6, with 8 bases that match TRBD1. CDR1 and CDR2 from the germline V gene are MNHNY and SVGAGI (reference sequence). This CDR3 is built from 16 residues. The ends lost 7 bases at V and 0 bases at J; junction bases unmatched: 5. CDR3 DNA sequence: TGTGCCAGCAAGAGGACAGGGTTCTCCTATAATTCACCCCTCCACTTT. It is translated as CASKRTGFSYNSPLHF.